Given below is one TCR beta chain in context. This clone was seen once. Its antigen target is currently unknown. Base quality data are lacking; no much larger clone is found one base away. As encoded in the germline V gene, CDR1 is SNHLY while CDR2 is FYNNEI. The CDR3 measures 15 amino acids from cysteine to phenylalanine. Only the CDR3 DNA is retained, 45 bases long and in frame from the first base. Relative to germline, V is 5 bases shorter and J is 4 bases shorter, with 12 bases between their ends. The record originates from a study of OX40 agonist ivuxolimab in advanced cancers. General notes on the study: Ivuxolimab was a fully human IgG2 agonistic monoclonal antibody targeting the costimulatory receptor OX40 (CD134). The paper describes the monotherapy dose-escalation part (N of about 47 patients) of the phase I trial of ivuxolimab. Prior anti-PD-1, anti-PD-L1 or anti-CTLA-4 therapy was permitted, and about 40% of dose-escalation patients had received checkpoint inhibitors. In the dose-escalation cohort, 82.7% of patients were male, and the mean age was roughly 56 years with a range of roughly 20 to 79. Of the approximately 50 dose-escalation patients, hepatocellular carcinoma was present in roughly 19, melanoma in roughly 15, renal cell carcinoma in 9 and head and neck cancer in 9. Intravenous ivuxolimab was administered to patients every 2 weeks at six dose levels: 0.01, 0.1, 0.3, 1.5, 3 and 10 mg/kg. Partial responses occurred in three dose-escalation patients: two with cutaneous melanoma and one with hepatocellular carcinoma. The point of sequencing TCRbeta in the periphery was to test whether ivuxolimab changed TCR sequence diversity and drove clonal T-cell expansion.

What the authors observed across the whole study: In partial responders in the 0.1-3.0 mg/kg groups, normalized peripheral clonal expansion was found to be among the lowest, especially among CD8+ T cells. At doses of 0.1 to 3.0 mg/kg, clonal expansion of both CD4+ and CD8+ T cells in blood was seen between baseline and week 6. Low levels of normalized T-cell clonal expansion were also shown by some nonresponding patients. After ivuxolimab, more expanded clones were found on average in CD8+ T cells than in CD4+ T cells. Which antigens the clonally expanded peripheral T cells were specific for was not determined.

Patients with autoimmune disease history or receiving systemic immunosuppression were excluded from the trial. Peripheral blood for TCR sequencing was collected from all dose cohorts at baseline, on cycle 4 day 1, and on cycle 7 day 1. The samples were taken from a phase I, first-in-human, multicenter, open-label dose-escalation trial of ivuxolimab. Adults with locally advanced or metastatic melanoma, renal cell, hepatocellular, or head and neck squamous cell carcinoma were enrolled in the trial. Before TCR sequencing, CD4+ and CD8+ T cells were separately sorted from peripheral blood. To sequence the TCRbeta CDR3 region, genomic DNA was isolated from the sorted cells. TCRbeta CDR3 regions were sequenced using the immunoSEQ Assay. The table was pulled from immuneACCESS by TCRdb, which kept in-frame rearrangements only. Such tables lose some clones; where checked, under half of the loss comes from unresolved V genes, and the rest has no known cause. A total of about 72,000 clones appear in this sample, around 87% of them only once. The top ten constitute 0.94% of the sample.

Source: CD4+ or CD8+ T cells sorted from blood, taken in a trial of the OX40 agonist ivuxolimab. The rearranged segments are TRBV2 and TRBJ1-6; no D gene can be assigned with confidence. The origin of this receptor is an adult with an advanced solid tumor such as melanoma, head and neck, liver or kidney cancer. The bases are TGTGCCAGCAGTAGCCGACATAGTTATAATTCACCCCTCCACTTT. It specifies CASSSRHSYNSPLHF.